This T cell receptor beta chain was captured in a study of blood T cells in healthy people across ages. Regarding this clonotype: As yet, its antigen is unknown. Germline is not matched at one junction end, which may reflect a read error.

The donors, all healthy, were Caucasians living in Russia, aged roughly 6 to 100. Sample-barcoded 5' priming and a J-beta primer mix drove a second PCR of 7 to 11 cycles. A minimum of 3 million CDR3-containing paired-end reads was obtained for each sample. Via MiXCR, TCRdb re-called the 5' RACE reads, giving one row per CDR3 protein. The sample contains approximately 810,000 distinct CDR3 sequences, more than 25% of which appear only once. The study's findings and limits: Naive CD4+ cells and diversity were both higher in long-lived donors than in aged donors. Across samples, TCR beta diversity tracked strongly with naive T cell percentage.

The CDR3 sequence is 14 residues long. Germline CDR1 and CDR2: SGHTA and FQGNSA. The sample comprised blood. The receptor's source is a woman over 75 in good health. The rearrangement joins TRBV7-2 to TRBJ2-2; D may correspond to TRBD1 or TRBD2 (5 bases each). The CDR3 nucleotides are TGTGCCAGCAGCCCGGACACGGACACCGGGGAGCGGTTTTTT. Translated: CASSPDTDTGERFF.